The next 25 T cell receptor beta chains were all read from a single sample in a study of OX40 agonist ivuxolimab in advanced cancers. The table came from immunoSEQ multiplex PCR; TCRdb's copy has only in-frame clones and leaves some out. The table has 60,000 to 80,000 clones, roughly 80% seen once. The sequencing used CD4+ or CD8+ T cells sorted from blood, collected in a trial of the OX40 agonist ivuxolimab. The receptors shown here come from an adult with an advanced solid tumor such as melanoma, head and neck, liver or kidney cancer.

This clone was seen only once. This rearrangement joins TRBV2 to TRBJ1-3; a weak D match, TRBD1 (5 bases). Between the trimmed V and J ends, which lost 2 bases and 2 bases, there was a span of 13 bases. The CDR3 has 16 amino acids. Germline V gene sequence: CDR1 SNHLY, CDR2 FYNNEI. The CDR3 sequence: CASSEWAGKTGNTIYF. The CDR3 coding sequence is TGTGCCAGCAGTGAATGGGCAGGGAAGACTGGAAACACCATATATTTT.

There are a few counts of this clone. The CDR3 DNA reads TGTGCCAGCCGTACCGACGGTTTGGGGACTGAAGCTTTCTTT. As protein: CASRTDGLGTEAFF. The gene calls are TRBV2 and TRBJ1-1, with D hard to call. The CDR3 runs 14 residues. Trimming pared 8 bases from V and 5 bases from J, leaving 18 bases between. Per the germline V gene, CDR1 is SNHLY and CDR2 is FYNNEI.

This clone was recorded a few times. The gene calls are TRBV2 and TRBJ1-5; D gene ambiguous. The V and J ends lost 6 bases and 3 bases respectively, with 9 bases between them. This CDR3 contains 13 residues. Germline loops: CDR1 SNHLY, CDR2 FYNNEI. The CDR3 loop is CASSSGPNQPQHF. The CDR3 nucleotides read TGTGCCAGCAGCTCAGGACCCAATCAGCCCCAGCATTTT. The whole variable domain, remainder taken from reference TRBV2 and TRBJ1-5, is EPEVTQTPSHQVTQMGQEVILRCVPISNHLYFYWYRQILGQKVEFLVSFYNNEISEKSEIFDDQFSVERPDGSNFTLKIRSTKLEDSAMYFCASSSGPNQPQHFGDGTRLSIL.

The chain recombines TRBV6-5 with TRBJ2-7, with D perhaps matching TRBD2 (5 bases). This CDR3 contains 13 residues. Trimming pared 6 bases from V and 0 bases from J, leaving 9 bases between. The germline V gene has CDR1 MNHEY and CDR2 SVGAGI. Here the CDR3 DNA reads TGTGCCAGCAGCCGTGAGGGCTCCTACGAGCAGTACTTC. Its translation: CASSREGSYEQYF.

The chain recombines TRBV19 with TRBJ2-5; perhaps D is TRBD1 or TRBD2 (6 bases each). V was trimmed by 6 bases and J by 5 bases, leaving 16 bases between them. Germline V CDR1 and CDR2: LNHDA, SQIVND (reference sequence). The CDR3 spans 14 residues. CDR3 residues: CASSPRGAGETQYF. As DNA, the CDR3 is TGTGCCAGTAGCCCAAGGGGGGCTGGGGAGACCCAGTACTTC.

To note about this clone: An end of the junction differs from the germline gene, which may be a read error. The CDR3 nucleotides are TGCGCCAGCAGCTTGGTTTCGAGGGGATCCTACGGGCAGTACTTC. Translation: CASSLVSRGSYGQYF. The chain joins TRBV5-1 to TRBJ2-7; possibly TRBD1 or TRBD2 for D (5 bases each). Per germline, CDR1 SGHRS and CDR2 YFSETQ. The CDR3 has 15 amino acids.

The chain employs TRBV4-2 and TRBJ2-7; maybe TRBD1 (6 bases). V was clipped by 0 bases and J by 4 bases, with 16 bases between them. The CDR3 has 16 amino acids. Germline CDR1 is LGHNA and CDR2 is YNFKEQ. The CDR3 DNA sequence: TGTGCCAGCAGCCAAGATTTTCGCCAGGGGTGGTACGAGCAGTACTTC. This sequence encodes CASSQDFRQGWYEQYF.

J is TRBJ2-7 and V is TRBV9; 7 nucleotides agree with TRBD2. Germline CDR1 and CDR2: SGDLS and YYNGEE. The CDR3 loop spans 13 amino acids. V lost 3 bases, J lost 2 bases, and 2 bases stayed unmatched. The CDR3 region is CASSDGGAYEQYF. CDR3 nucleotides: TGTGCCAGCAGCGATGGGGGGGCCTACGAGCAGTACTTC.

This clone was seen a single time. This sequence joins TRBV9 and TRBJ2-3; no firm D call. CDR3 length: 12 amino acids. The V end lost 3 bases, the J end lost 2 bases, and 4 bases lay between the germline ends. Per the germline V gene, CDR1 is SGDLS and CDR2 is YYNGEE. The CDR3 nucleotides read TGTGCCAGCAGCGCCACCACAGATACGCAGTATTTT. Residues: CASSATTDTQYF.

V and J are TRBV4-2 and TRBJ1-5; D uncertain. Germline V gene data show CDR1 as LGHNA and CDR2 as YNFKEQ. V was trimmed by 0 bases and J by 0 bases, leaving 12 bases between them. CDR3 length: 17 residues. CDR3 bases: TGTGCCAGCAGCCAAGAGGGTTGGGGTTATAGCAATCAGCCCCAGCATTTT. Translated: CASSQEGWGYSNQPQHF.

V gene TRBV5-6 combines with J gene TRBJ1-2, with 7 bases fitting TRBD1. Germline V gene data show CDR1 as SGHDT and CDR2 as YYEEEE. Trimming at V came to 3 bases and at J to 7 bases, leaving 12 bases not matched to a gene. This CDR3 has 15 amino acids. The CDR3 sequence: CASSWTATGAGGYTF. The DNA of the CDR3 is TGTGCCAGCAGCTGGACGGCAACAGGGGCGGGTGGCTACACCTTC.

The rearrangement links TRBV5-4 to TRBJ2-3; a possible D gene is TRBD2 (5 bases). Germline assignment: CDR1 SGHNT and CDR2 YYREEE (reference sequence). V was shortened by 0 bases and J by 6 bases, with 8 bases between the two germline ends. CDR3 length equals 13 residues. The CDR3 loop is CASSLAPGDTQYF. CDR3 DNA: TGTGCCAGCAGCTTGGCCCCGGGGGATACGCAGTATTTT.

This chain connects TRBV29-1 to TRBJ1-2; a weak D match, TRBD1 (6 bases). There are 17 residues in the CDR3. In germline, CDR1 is SQVTM, CDR2 ANQGSEA. V lost 4 bases and J lost 3, with 24 bases in between. This CDR3 is CSVVTLGGPSKDYGYTF. The CDR3 coding sequence is TGCAGCGTTGTAACCCTAGGGGGACCCTCTAAGGACTATGGCTACACCTTC.

V is TRBV19 and J is TRBJ1-2; a possible D gene is TRBD1 (5 bases). The ends were cut back, 4 bases at V and 4 bases at J, with 10 bases in the middle. CDR1 and CDR2 (germline): LNHDA, SQIVND (reference sequence). The CDR3 spans 13 residues. CDR3 amino acids: CASSRAGSYGYTF. CDR3 sequence (DNA): TGTGCCAGTAGTAGAGCAGGGTCCTATGGCTACACCTTC.

The V and J genes are TRBV11-3 and TRBJ2-1; TRBD2 matches 13 bases. V lost 5 bases and J lost 0; bases outside the gene matches: 7. There are 18 residues in the CDR3. Per germline, CDR1 SGHNT and CDR2 YENEEA. The CDR3 DNA follows: TGTGCCAGCAGCCCCCGCGGGACTAGCGGGATCTCCTACAATGAGCAGTTCTTC. Its protein is CASSPRGTSGISYNEQFF.

This chain joins TRBV6-1 and TRBJ1-3; 8 bases fit TRBD1. Per germline, CDR1 MNHNS and CDR2 SASEGT. V shed 1 base and J 4 bases; nucleotides not matched to a gene: 9. The CDR3 has 17 amino acids. The chain's CDR3 is CASSEVASGGYGNTIYF. CDR3 coding DNA: TGTGCCAGCAGTGAAGTGGCATCAGGGGGCTACGGAAACACCATATATTTT.

The CDR3 loop reads CAWSVIPNYEQYF. CDR3 coding DNA: TGTGCCTGGAGTGTAATACCGAATTACGAGCAGTACTTC. The chain combines TRBV30 with TRBJ2-5; D not resolved. The J call is doubtful: the DNA matches TRBJ2-7 better. Germline V gene sequence: CDR1 GTSNPN, CDR2 SVGIG (reference sequence). The CDR3 runs to 13 residues.

This chain connects TRBV2 to TRBJ2-7; D perhaps matches TRBD1 (5 bases). The CDR3 covers 13 residues. The V and J ends lost 7 bases and 2 bases respectively, with 12 bases between them. Germline CDR1 is SNHLY and CDR2 is FYNNEI. CDR3 DNA sequence: TGTGCCAGCATCAATACAGGAGCCTACGAGCAGTACTTC. Amino acids: CASINTGAYEQYF.

The CDR3 reads CASSEGTGTKNIQYF. The CDR3 DNA reads TGTGCCAGCAGTGAAGGGACAGGGACCAAAAACATTCAGTACTTC. This chain links TRBV6-4 with TRBJ2-4; 9 bases are shared with TRBD1. This CDR3 has 15 residues. Germline V gene lookup returns CDR1 MRHNA and CDR2 SNTAGT. With V trimmed by 3 bases and J by 2 bases, 2 bases remained unmatched.

This clone was seen once. The chain is built from TRBV7-3 and TRBJ2-1, with 8 bases that match TRBD2. The CDR3 runs 18 residues. The germline CDR1 and CDR2 sequences are SGHTA and FQGTGA. V was clipped by 2 bases and J by 1 base; unmatched bases: 10. The CDR3 coding sequence is TGTGCCAGCAGCTTATTGGCTAGCGGGTTGTCGTCCTACAATGAGCAGTTCTTC. Residues: CASSLLASGLSSYNEQFF.

This clone showed up just once. The gene calls are TRBV5-1 and TRBJ1-1; TRBD1 matches at 12 bases. Germline trimming cut 3 bases from V and 11 bases from J; bases unmatched to any gene: 5. Looked up from germline, CDR1 is SGHRS and CDR2 is YFSETQ. There are 13 residues in the CDR3. The CDR3 DNA sequence: TGCGCCAGCAGCTCCCGGGACAGGGGGCCTGCTTTCTTT. Protein product: CASSSRDRGPAFF.

The chain carries TRBV30 and TRBJ2-7; the D gene could be TRBD1 or TRBD2 (5 bases each). Germline V CDR1 and CDR2: GTSNPN, SVGIG (reference sequence). V shed 4 bases and J shed 3 bases, with 16 bases lying between them. The CDR3 is 14 amino acids. The CDR3 coding sequence is TGTGCCTGGACTCCCAGGGACGGTTTCTACGAGCAGTACTTC. Its protein is CAWTPRDGFYEQYF.

A single count supports this clone. The V call is TRBV14, the J call TRBJ2-7; D may be TRBD1 or TRBD2 (5 bases each). The CDR3 runs to 15 residues. From germline, CDR1 is SGHDN and CDR2 FVKESK. V was shortened by 0 bases and J by 5 bases, with 14 bases between the two germline ends. CDR3 region: CASSQELGRANEQYF. CDR3 nucleotide sequence: TGTGCCAGCAGCCAAGAACTAGGCAGGGCAAACGAGCAGTACTTC.

The chain carries TRBV4-1 and TRBJ2-3; 7 bases match TRBD2. Germline V gives CDR1 MGHRA, CDR2 YSYEKL. This CDR3 has 15 amino acids. V lost 0 bases, J lost 1 base, and 1 base stayed unmatched. The CDR3 coding sequence is TGCGCCAGCAGCCAAGAGGGGAGGGGCACAGATACGCAGTATTTT. This translates into CASSQEGRGTDTQYF.

This chain uses TRBV28 with TRBJ1-5; 9 bases agree with TRBD1. The CDR3 contains 19 residues. Germline loops: CDR1 MDHEN, CDR2 SYDVKM. The J segment lost 0 bases and the V segment lost 7 bases, leaving 16 bases of the junction unmatched. CDR3: CASNSASGQGYYSNQPQHF. The CDR3 nucleotides are TGTGCCAGCAACAGTGCCTCGGGACAGGGTTACTATAGCAATCAGCCCCAGCATTTT.